The 16 T cell receptor beta chains below all came from one sample that was sequenced in a study of response to subunit inactivated influenza vaccine. TCRdb ran MiXCR on the RT-PCR reads and lists one entry per CDR3 protein. The sample includes about 500,000 distinct CDR3 sequences, 6.5% to 8% of them seen just once. Sequencing was performed on PBMCs from blood, taken around 25 months after vaccination. The receptors shown here come from a man between 50 and 75 years old who received an inactivated influenza vaccine.

This clonotype was detected only a few times. The chain uses TRBV7-9 and TRBJ1-2; D unresolved. The V gene's germline CDR1 is SEHNR and CDR2 FQNEAQ (reference sequence). This CDR3 is built from 14 residues. V was trimmed by 1 base and J by 2 bases, leaving 8 bases between them. The CDR3 region has the DNA TGTGCCAGCAGCTTAGTGCCGGAAAACTATGGCTACACCTTC. Amino acids: CASSLVPENYGYTF.

This clonotype was recorded many times. The chain carries TRBV20-1 and TRBJ2-7; 10 bases align to TRBD1. After removal of 2 bases from V and 7 bases from J, the junction contained 11 bases not matched to a gene. Per germline, CDR1 DFQATT and CDR2 SNEGSKA (reference sequence). The CDR3 loop spans 15 amino acids. In DNA, the CDR3 is TGCAGTGCTAGATCCTTTGGGACAGGGGAAGTGGAGCAGTACTTC. Protein: CSARSFGTGEVEQYF.

This clonotype was seen a handful of times. The rearrangement uses TRBV5-6 and TRBJ2-2; TRBD1 matches 11 bases. This CDR3 region has 17 residues. J was trimmed by 2 bases and V by 1 base; bases with no gene match: 4. Germline V lookup: CDR1 SGHDT, CDR2 YYEEEE. The CDR3 nucleotides read TGTGCCAGCAGCTTGCTGGGACAGGGGGGAAACACCGGGGAGCTGTTTTTT. This encodes CASSLLGQGGNTGELFF.

The chain couples TRBV6-5 to TRBJ2-1; D not resolved. The CDR3 is 13 amino acids. Deletions cut 2 bases from V and 13 bases from J, with 15 bases between. Germline CDR1 is MNHEY and CDR2 is SVGAGI. This CDR3 is CASSYDTLSPQFF. The CDR3 region has the DNA TGTGCCAGCAGTTACGACACCCTATCCCCCCAGTTCTTC.

This clonotype was seen a few times. The chain carries TRBV10-3 and TRBJ2-1, with 10 bases fitting TRBD2. Germline V gene sequence: CDR1 ENHRY, CDR2 SYGVKD. CDR3 size: 14 residues. Germline trimming cut 2 bases from V and 6 bases from J; bases unmatched to any gene: 1. The CDR3 here is CAISEGTSVNEQFF. The CDR3 coding sequence is TGTGCCATCAGTGAGGGGACTAGCGTCAATGAGCAGTTCTTC.

This clonotype has just a few counts. The CDR3 bases are TGCAGTGCTAGGCCACTAGCGGGACTGTACAATGAGCAGTTCTTC. This gives the protein CSARPLAGLYNEQFF. The chain couples TRBV20-1 to TRBJ2-1; TRBD2 agrees at 10 bases. CDR1 is DFQATT and CDR2 is SNEGSKA in the germline V gene (reference sequence). This CDR3 has 15 amino acids. J lost 4 bases, V lost 3 bases, and 6 bases had no gene match.

In this sample, this clonotype turned up many times. The chain uses TRBV30 and TRBJ1-3; D is unclear. From germline, CDR1 is GTSNPN and CDR2 SVGIG (reference sequence). V lost 0 bases and J lost 0, with 9 bases in between. The CDR3 is 15 residues long. CDR3 coding DNA: TGTGCCTGGAGTGTATCCCGGGGCTCTGGAAACACCATATATTTT. Its translation: CAWSVSRGSGNTIYF.

This clonotype was found a few times. The V gene is TRBV20-1, the J gene TRBJ2-5; 9 bases align to TRBD2. Germline trimming cut 6 bases from V and 5 bases from J; bases unmatched to any gene: 7. CDR3 size: 13 residues. CDR1 is DFQATT, CDR2 SNEGSKA, per germline (reference sequence). The CDR3 spells CSARRTSVETQYF. Here the CDR3 DNA reads TGCAGTGCCAGACGGACTAGCGTGGAGACCCAGTACTTC.

Ten or more counts support this clonotype. The J gene is TRBJ1-4, the V gene TRBV29-1; the D gene is possibly TRBD1 (5 bases). The CDR3 loop spans 11 amino acids. V was shortened by 6 bases and J by 4 bases, with 6 bases between the two germline ends. CDR1 is SQVTM, CDR2 ANQGSEA, per germline. CDR3: CSVGDNEKLFF. Here the CDR3 DNA reads TGCAGCGTGGGGGATAATGAAAAACTGTTTTTT.

This clonotype was seen ten or more times. The genes are TRBV20-1 and TRBJ2-1; 8 bases line up with TRBD2. V lost 5 bases to trimming and J lost 2 bases; unmatched junction nucleotides: 11. The CDR3 totals 16 residues. Germline V gene lookup returns CDR1 DFQATT and CDR2 SNEGSKA (reference sequence). The CDR3 loop reads CSAPSELAEAYNEQFF. The CDR3 DNA is TGCAGTGCTCCCTCCGAACTAGCGGAGGCCTACAATGAGCAGTTCTTC.

This clonotype occurred many times. This chain joins TRBV10-3 and TRBJ1-2; tentative D call: TRBD1 (5 bases). The CDR3 is made up of 11 amino acids. Trimming removed 3 bases from V and 7 bases from J, with 6 bases in between. Germline V gene lookup returns CDR1 ENHRY and CDR2 SYGVKD. CDR3 in amino acids: CAISDRGGYTF. CDR3 bases: TGTGCCATCAGTGATAGGGGTGGCTACACCTTC.

The table lists this clonotype with a few counts. V and J are TRBV7-2 and TRBJ1-4, with TRBD1 as a possible D gene (5 bases). V dropped 5 bases and J dropped 3 bases, with 16 bases sitting between them. There are 16 residues in the CDR3. The germline V gene has CDR1 SGHTA and CDR2 FQGNSA. CDR3 sequence: CASSQGAPGANEKLFF. The DNA for the CDR3 is TGTGCCAGCAGCCAAGGGGCCCCCGGGGCTAATGAAAAACTGTTTTTT. Based on the CDR3 plus reference TRBV7-2 and TRBJ1-4, the full variable domain is GAGVSQSPSNKVTEKGKDVELRCDPISGHTALYWYRQSLGQGLEFLIYFQGNSAPDKSGLPSDRFSAERTGGSVSTLTIQRTQQEDSAVYLCASSQGAPGANEKLFFGSGTQLSVL.

This clonotype was observed many times. The CDR3, as DNA: TGTGCCAGCTCGGGATTTAACACCGGGGAGCTGTTTTTT. Translated: CASSGFNTGELFF. The chain uses TRBV11-3 and TRBJ2-2; perhaps TRBD2 as D (5 bases). The length of the CDR3 is 13 residues. V was pared by 8 bases and J by 2 bases, with 9 bases between. CDR1 and CDR2 (germline): SGHNT, YENEEA.

J is TRBJ1-5 and V is TRBV6-1; 9 positions agree with TRBD1. V lost 4 bases and J lost 4; bases outside the gene matches: 2. CDR1 MNHNS and CDR2 SASEGT come from the germline V gene. The CDR3 spans 14 residues. In nucleotides, the CDR3 is TGTGCCAGCAGTGGGACAGGGGAGAATCAGCCCCAGCATTTT. This codes for CASSGTGENQPQHF.

J is TRBJ1-6 and V is TRBV29-1; D is perhaps TRBD1 (6 bases). Trimming removed 0 bases at V and 7 bases at J, with 7 bases between. Germline V lookup: CDR1 SQVTM, CDR2 ANQGSEA. The CDR3 covers 13 residues. The CDR3 loop is CSVEEGANSPLHF. The CDR3 coding sequence is TGCAGCGTTGAAGAGGGGGCGAATTCACCCCTCCACTTT.

This clonotype occurred a few times. This chain uses TRBV2 with TRBJ2-1; weak D call: TRBD2 (6 bases). Deletions cut 1 base from V and 6 bases from J, with 22 bases between. The CDR3 length is 18 residues. The germline V gene encodes CDR1 SNHLY and CDR2 FYNNEI. The chain's CDR3 is CASSEGVADTYLPNEQFF. CDR3 sequence (DNA): TGTGCCAGCAGTGAAGGAGTAGCGGACACCTATCTACCCAATGAGCAGTTCTTC.